Listed below are T cell receptor beta chains from one sample, sequenced in a study of graft-versus-host responses after intestinal transplantation. Method: immunoSEQ multiplex PCR; TCRdb's copy keeps in-frame clones and lacks some. The top ten hold roughly 5.7% of the sample, which has roughly 5,400 clones, around 27% seen once. The sample here was alloreactive CD4+ T cells from a mixed lymphocyte reaction culture, taken before transplantation. All receptors derive from a human patient who was an organ donor for intestinal transplantation. CDR3s include the opening cysteine and the closing phenylalanine or tryptophan. A D gene is named only where the DNA matches it firmly. Size values are once, few and many counts, or a class for expanded clones, and some rows have none.

>TRBD1|TRBV6-5|TRBJ2-7|few
TGTGCCAGCAGTGACCCCGGGACAGTCTACGAGCAGTACTTC
CASSDPGTVYEQYF
>-|TRBV30|TRBJ1-2|-
TGTGCCTGGCGGCCGGGGCGGGCCGGGGGTGGCTACACCTTC
CAWRPGRAGGGYTF
>TRBD1|TRBV6-6|TRBJ1-1|-
TGTGCCAGCAGTCCAACAGGGGTTACTGAAGCTTTCTTT
CASSPTGVTEAFF
>TRBD1|TRBV9|TRBJ2-5|few
TGTGCCAGCAGCGTGGGACAGGGGGCCGAGACCCAGTACTTC
CASSVGQGAETQYF
>TRBD1|TRBV7-9|TRBJ1-5|-
TGTGCCAGCAGCTTAGCGGACAGGGGCAATCAGCCCCAGCATTTT
CASSLADRGNQPQHF
>TRBD2|TRBV5-4|TRBJ2-3|few
TGTGCCAGCAGCCCCGGACTAGCGGTCACCCCTAGCACAGATACGCAGTATTTT
CASSPGLAVTPSTDTQYF
>-|TRBV5-1|TRBJ2-2|few
TGCGCCAGCAGCTTGGGTCCCGGGGCGCAAGCAAGGGGGGAGCTGTTTTTT
CASSLGPGAQARGELFF
>-|TRBV6-5|TRBJ2-2|-
TGTGCCAGCAGTTACTCGGGCGGGGAGCTGTTTTTT
CASSYSGGELFF
>-|TRBV2|TRBJ2-3|few
TGTGCCAGCAGTAGGGATTCAGATACGCAGTATTTT
CASSRDSDTQYF
>-|TRBV7-6|TRBJ2-7|once
TGTGCCAGCAGCTGGTCCCCCCGGGGGTTCCCCTCCTACGAGCAGTACTTC
CASSWSPRGFPSYEQYF
>-|TRBV28|TRBJ2-7|few
TGTGCCAGCACCCTCAGAGGGGGGGCTGTGTCCTACGAGCAGTACTTC
CASTLRGGAVSYEQYF
>-|TRBV5-5|TRBJ2-7|once
TGTGCCAGCAGCCTTCAGGGGTCCGCGTCCTACGAGCAGTACTTC
CASSLQGSASYEQYF
>TRBD2|TRBV19|TRBJ2-7|few
TGTGCCAGTATTAACGGACTAGCGGGGGGTTCGGATACCCACGAGCAGTACTTC
CASINGLAGGSDTHEQYF
>TRBD2|TRBV6-1|TRBJ2-3|-
TGTGCCAGCAGAGCGGGAGGCACAGATACGCAGTATTTT
CASRAGGTDTQYF
>-|TRBV18|TRBJ1-1|few
TGTGCCAGCTCACCCACTAAGAGTAGGGGCACTGAAGCTTTCTTT
CASSPTKSRGTEAFF
>TRBD2|TRBV6-6|TRBJ2-3|-
TGTGCCAGCAGTTACCTAGCGGGGGGGCCCACAGATACGCAGTATTTT
CASSYLAGGPTDTQYF
>-|TRBV30|TRBJ1-2|few
TGTGCCTGGAGTGTAAGGGCCGGCCGTGGCTATGGCTACACCTTC
CAWSVRAGRGYGYTF
>-|TRBV27|TRBJ1-1|-
TGTGCCAGCAGTTTAGGGATAAGAAACACTGAAGCTTTCTTT
CASSLGIRNTEAFF
>-|TRBV5-6|TRBJ2-2|-
TGTGCCAGCGAACTAGCCTTGACCGGGGAGCTGTTTTTT
CASELALTGELFF
>TRBD1|TRBV5-6|TRBJ1-6|medium-sized
TGTGCCAGCAGCCTCAGGGGACAGCCCAATTCACCCCTCCACTTT
CASSLRGQPNSPLHF
>-|TRBV30|TRBJ1-6|-
TGTGCCTGGAGTAAGGGGGATAATTCACCCCTCCACTTT
CAWSKGDNSPLHF
>TRBD2|TRBV4-2|TRBJ2-3|-
TGTGCCAGCAGCCGGGGTATGACTAGCGAAAACACAGATACGCAGTATTTT
CASSRGMTSENTDTQYF
>TRBD2|TRBV6-4|TRBJ2-1|medium-sized
TGTGCCAGCAGTTTAGCGGGACGGAATGAGCAGTTCTTC
CASSLAGRNEQFF
>TRBD1|TRBV30|TRBJ1-5|medium-sized
TGTGCCTATGGGGACAGGGGGAGGAATCAGCCCCAGCATTTT
CAYGDRGRNQPQHF
>-|TRBV7-9|TRBJ2-3|few
TGTGCCAGCAGCTTACGGTCGGGGAATACGCAGTATTTT
CASSLRSGNTQYF
>TRBD1|TRBV30|TRBJ1-2|-
TGTGCCTGGCGCTTCAGGGGGCGTATCTATGGCTACACCTTC
CAWRFRGRIYGYTF
>-|TRBV7-2|TRBJ2-7|-
TGTGCCAGCAGCTTAAGGGCTGGGAGCACCTACGAGCAGTACTTC
CASSLRAGSTYEQYF
>-|TRBV5-6|TRBJ2-5|medium-sized
TGTGCCAGCAGCCGACCGGGACGACGTTGGGAGACCCAGTACTTC
CASSRPGRRWETQYF
>-|TRBV18|TRBJ1-2|-
TGTGCCAGCTCACCGGCGGTTAGTAATGGCTACACCTTC
CASSPAVSNGYTF
>-|TRBV9|TRBJ1-1|-
TGTGCCAGCAGCGTAGTGGCGGGGTCCGGGGCTTTCTTT
CASSVVAGSGAFF
>TRBD1|TRBV19|TRBJ2-7|medium-sized
TGTGCCAGTAGTCCCCCCGGACAGGGAGGCGAGCAGTACTTC
CASSPPGQGGEQYF
>-|TRBV5-1|TRBJ2-5|few
TGCGCCAGCAGCTTGAGCGGACAAGAGACCCAGTACTTC
CASSLSGQETQYF
>-|TRBV7-2|TRBJ2-1|-
TGTGCCAGCAGCTTAGCGGGGGGATTCTACAATGAGCAGTTCTTC
CASSLAGGFYNEQFF
>-|TRBV5-1|TRBJ2-7|medium-sized
TGCGCCAGCAGCTTGGTGGTGGGCCTCACCTACGAGCAGTACTTC
CASSLVVGLTYEQYF
>-|TRBV12-2|TRBJ2-7|-
TGTGCAAGTCGCTTAGCAAGGCTTTCGGTCGAGCAGTACTTC
CASRLARLSVEQYF
>-|TRBV5-4|TRBJ2-1|-
TGTGCCAGCAGCTCTCCCTCGGGGACTCCCCCCAATGAGCAGTTCTTC
CASSSPSGTPPNEQFF
>TRBD1|TRBV9|TRBJ1-2|once
TGTGCCAGCAGCCCGAGGGACAGGGCGCATGGCTACACCTTC
CASSPRDRAHGYTF
>TRBD2|TRBV27|TRBJ2-7|few
TGTGCCAGCAGTTCGACTAGCCGAGCCTACGAGCAGTACTTC
CASSSTSRAYEQYF
>TRBD2|TRBV27|TRBJ2-7|few
TGTGCCAGCAGTCCGGGACTAGCGGGGGGGCCTAAGTACTTC
CASSPGLAGGPKYF
>TRBD1|TRBV5-1|TRBJ2-3|medium-sized
TGCGCCAGCAGCTACCCCGGGACAGGCACAGATACGCAGTATTTT
CASSYPGTGTDTQYF
>-|TRBV9|TRBJ2-2|-
TGTGCCAGCAGCAGCGCGGGACTTTCCACCGGGGAGCTGTTTTTT
CASSSAGLSTGELFF
>-|TRBV29-1|TRBJ1-6|few
TGCAGCGTTGGCTACAGTCTTAATTCACCCCTCCACTTT
CSVGYSLNSPLHF
>-|TRBV30|TRBJ1-6|few
TGTGCCTGGAACAGGGATTCACCCCTCCACTTT
CAWNRDSPLHF
>TRBD1|TRBV6-4|TRBJ2-1|few
TGTGCCAGCAGATTACACAGGGGTTCTGAGCAGTTCTTC
CASRLHRGSEQFF
>-|TRBV5-1|TRBJ2-2|medium-sized
TGCGCCAGCAGCTTACGTCAGGCCGGGGAGCTGTTTTTT
CASSLRQAGELFF
>TRBD2|TRBV5-1|TRBJ2-1|-
TGCGCCAGCAGCTTGGAGGCTAGCGGGAGGGGGTACAATGAGCAGTTCTTC
CASSLEASGRGYNEQFF
>-|TRBV12-5|TRBJ1-2|-
TGTGCTAGTGACATACTTTCCAGGGGTGGCTATGGCTACACCTTC
CASDILSRGGYGYTF
>-|TRBV4-3|TRBJ2-6|-
TGCGCCAGCAGCCCGCAGGGACCTGGGGCCAACGTCCTGACTTTC
CASSPQGPGANVLTF
>-|TRBV18|TRBJ2-5|-
TGTGCCAGCTCATTGTCTGAGACCCAGTACTTC
CASSLSETQYF
>-|TRBV21-1|TRBJ1-2|-
TGTGCCAGCAGCAATGGCTACACCTTC
CASSNGYTF